Each of the 12 T cell receptor beta chains below was sequenced from the same sample in a study of blood T cell repertoires in COVID-19. Profiling relied on immunoSEQ multiplex PCR, and the TCRdb table lists in-frame clones only, not all of them. This table holds roughly 58,000 clones, 60% to 85% found once. Input material: peripheral blood. These receptor sequences come from a middle-aged man with active or convalescent COVID-19.

The chain employs TRBV11-2 and TRBJ1-2; no clear D. V shed 0 bases and J shed 5 bases, with 7 bases lying between them. CDR3 length: 13 residues. Germline assignment: CDR1 SGHAT and CDR2 FQNNGV. CDR3 amino acids: CASSLESFYGYTF. Here the CDR3 DNA reads TGTGCCAGCAGCTTAGAAAGCTTTTATGGCTACACCTTC.

In its sample, this clone was seen a few times. This chain joins TRBV7-2 and TRBJ2-7; 10 positions agree with TRBD1. The CDR3 loop spans 16 amino acids. Germline CDR1 is SGHTA and CDR2 is FQGNSA. Trimming took 5 bases from V and 3 from J; bases not matched to a gene: 10. Here the CDR3 DNA reads TGTGCCAGCAGCCGCGACGGGACAGGGGTAGGCTACGAGCAGTACTTC. Encoded protein: CASSRDGTGVGYEQYF.

The chain is built from TRBV5-6 and TRBJ2-5, with 9 bases aligning to TRBD2. Germline V gene sequence: CDR1 SGHDT, CDR2 YYEEEE. This CDR3 comprises 15 residues. V was pared by 1 base and J by 2 bases, with 3 bases of the junction left unmatched. CDR3 sequence: CASSLRLADQETQYF. The CDR3 DNA reads as TGTGCCAGCAGCTTGCGACTAGCGGATCAAGAGACCCAGTACTTC.

This chain joins TRBV27 and TRBJ2-1, with no clear D. CDR3 length equals 12 residues. V was trimmed by 5 bases and J by 10 bases, leaving 12 bases between them. CDR1 and CDR2 (germline): MNHEY, SMNVEV (reference sequence). The CDR3 spells CASSRLLKEQFF. The CDR3 region has the DNA TGTGCCAGCAGTCGCCTCCTAAAGGAGCAGTTCTTC.

The J gene is TRBJ2-1, the V gene TRBV20-1; D unclear. Deletions cut 3 bases from V and 9 bases from J, with 9 bases between. The CDR3 spans 11 residues. Germline V lookup: CDR1 DFQATT, CDR2 SNEGSKA (reference sequence). CDR3 sequence: CSARGSFEQFF. The CDR3 coding sequence is TGCAGTGCTAGGGGCAGTTTTGAGCAGTTCTTC.

This clone was recorded a few times. This chain uses TRBV7-3 with TRBJ2-2; D is undetermined. This CDR3 has 15 amino acids. Trimming cost V 4 bases and J 1 base, with 10 bases left between them. CDR1 is SGHTA, CDR2 FQGTGA, per germline. The CDR3 DNA follows: TGTGCCAGCAGCTACGGTTTGTTGAACACCGGGGAGCTGTTTTTT. It encodes CASSYGLLNTGELFF.

The chain links TRBV11-3 to TRBJ2-1, with D perhaps matching TRBD1 (6 bases). The CDR3 covers 12 residues. The germline CDR1 and CDR2 sequences are SGHNT and YENEEA. The V end was cut by 5 bases, the J end by 11 bases, with 13 bases between. The CDR3 coding sequence is TGTGCCAGCAGCCGGGGTAGGGACAAGCAGTTCTTC. Residues: CASSRGRDKQFF. The entire variable domain, with the rest obtained from reference TRBV11-3 and TRBJ2-1, is as follows: EAGVVQSPRYKIIEKKQPVAFWCNPISGHNTLYWYLQNLGQGPELLIRYENEEAVDDSQLPKDRFSAERLKGVDSTLKIQPAELGDSAVYLCASSRGRDKQFFGPGTRLTVL.

V gene TRBV10-3 combines with J gene TRBJ1-2; tentatively, D is TRBD1 (5 bases). Trimming removed 2 bases at V and 5 bases at J, with 18 bases between. The CDR3 is 16 amino acids. Germline CDR1 ENHRY, CDR2 SYGVKD. CDR3 amino acids: CAISETRDGGGYGYTF. CDR3 DNA sequence: TGTGCCATCAGTGAGACCCGGGACGGGGGGGGATATGGCTACACCTTC.

A few counts support this clone. The chain combines TRBV29-1 with TRBJ1-1; maybe TRBD1 (5 bases). The CDR3 runs 11 residues. V lost 5 bases, J lost 6 bases, and 10 bases lay in between. Germline V gene lookup returns CDR1 SQVTM and CDR2 ANQGSEA. Written as DNA, the CDR3 is TGCAGCGTTTTCAGGGCCGCTGAAGCTTTCTTT. Translation gives CSVFRAAEAFF. Drawing the rest from reference TRBV29-1 and TRBJ1-1, the complete variable domain is SAVISQKPSRDICQRGTSLTIQCQVDSQVTMMFWYRQQPGQSLTLIATANQGSEATYESGFVIDKFPISRPNLTFSTLTVSNMSPEDSSIYLCSVFRAAEAFFGQGTRLTVV.

The chain is built from TRBV5-1 and TRBJ2-3; maybe TRBD2 (6 bases). V was cut by 6 bases and J by 5 bases, with 16 bases left in between. The CDR3 covers 14 residues. Germline lookup yields CDR1 SGHRS and CDR2 YFSETQ. CDR3 DNA sequence: TGCGCCAGCAACCGCCAGGGACTTGGAGATACGCAGTATTTT. Protein sequence: CASNRQGLGDTQYF.

The chain uses TRBV10-3 and TRBJ2-3; 7 bases match TRBD2. Per the germline V gene, CDR1 is ENHRY and CDR2 is SYGVKD. This CDR3 has 16 amino acids. With 4 bases clipped from V and 2 bases from J, the junction kept 9 bases outside the gene matches. CDR3 amino acids: CAISAGGRAPTDTQYF. The CDR3 DNA is TGTGCCATCAGTGCTGGGGGGAGGGCTCCCACAGATACGCAGTATTTT.

The DNA for the CDR3 is TGCGCCAGCAGCTTGGCCGGTCGAGGTTTCAGGGACAATGAGCAGTTCTTC. This translates into CASSLAGRGFRDNEQFF. V usage is TRBV5-1 and J usage is TRBJ2-1; tentative D call: TRBD1 (5 bases). The V end lost 0 bases, the J end lost 5 bases, and 18 bases lay between the germline ends. Germline lookup yields CDR1 SGHRS and CDR2 YFSETQ. The CDR3 has 17 amino acids. The full variable domain, its missing parts supplied by reference TRBV5-1 and TRBJ2-1, is KAGVTQTPRYLIKTRGQQVTLSCSPISGHRSVSWYQQTPGQGLQFLFEYFSETQRNKGNFPGRFSGRQFSNSRSEMNVSTLELGDSALYLCASSLAGRGFRDNEQFFGPGTRLTVL.